One sample yielded the 19 T cell receptor beta chains listed below, sequenced in a study of T cell responses to AZD1222 COVID-19 vaccine. Generated by immunoSEQ multiplex PCR, the TCRdb table keeps only in-frame clones and is missing some. The sample yields fewer than 200,000 clones, 85% to 95% seen once. The material sequenced was peripheral blood, taken on day 0 of AZD1222 vaccination. The origin of the receptors is an adult in good health.

The rearrangement links TRBV5-1 to TRBJ1-2; maybe TRBD1 (5 bases). CDR1 and CDR2 (germline): SGHRS, YFSETQ. The CDR3 runs to 12 residues. The V end was cut by 3 bases, the J end by 6 bases, with 9 bases between. CDR3 sequence reads: CASSSQGHGYTF. The CDR3 nucleotides read TGCGCCAGCAGCTCCCAGGGTCATGGCTACACCTTC.

The chain couples TRBV7-9 to TRBJ2-3; D call uncertain. CDR1 and CDR2 from the germline V gene are SEHNR and FQNEAQ (reference sequence). The CDR3 has 13 residues. V shed 0 bases and J shed 2 bases, with 3 bases lying between them. The CDR3 reads CASSLAVTDTQYF. CDR3 DNA sequence: TGTGCCAGCAGCTTAGCTGTCACAGATACGCAGTATTTT.

The chain carries TRBV7-3 and TRBJ1-2; D unresolved. The CDR3 has 14 amino acids. V shed 0 bases and J shed 3 bases, with 8 bases lying between them. Germline-derived CDR1 and CDR2 are SGHTA and FQGTGA. CDR3 region: CASSLTRADYGYTF. CDR3 sequence (DNA): TGTGCCAGCAGCTTAACTCGGGCGGACTATGGCTACACCTTC.

The V and J genes are TRBV5-1 and TRBJ1-6, with D possibly matching TRBD1 (5 bases). Germline CDR1 SGHRS, CDR2 YFSETQ. The length of the CDR3 is 14 residues. The V end lost 0 bases, the J end lost 9 bases, and 10 bases lay between the germline ends. CDR3 DNA: TGCGCCAGCAGCTTGGGAGGGGACGCTTCACCCCTCCACTTT. It specifies CASSLGGDASPLHF.

This clone was seen once. The chain couples TRBV28 to TRBJ2-3; D unclear. The CDR3 sequence is 14 residues long. Germline V gene data show CDR1 as MDHEN and CDR2 as SYDVKM. V lost 4 bases, J lost 2 bases, and 10 bases lay in between. For the CDR3, the DNA is TGTGCCAGCAGTTCGAAACCCTCCACAGATACGCAGTATTTT. The encoded protein is CASSSKPSTDTQYF. The full variable domain, with the rest looked up from reference TRBV28 and TRBJ2-3, is DVKVTQSSRYLVKRTGEKVFLECVQDMDHENMFWYRQDPGLGLRLIYFSYDVKMKEKGDIPEGYSVSREKKERFSLILESASTNQTSMYLCASSSKPSTDTQYFGPGTRLTVL.

This sequence joins TRBV12-3 or TRBV12-4 and TRBJ1-2; no definite D call. This CDR3 is 12 amino acids long. The ends were cut back, 3 bases at V and 7 bases at J, with 9 bases in the middle. The CDR3 coding sequence is TGTGCCAGCAGTTTGGCCTTAGGTGGCTACACCTTC. It codes for CASSLALGGYTF.

This CDR3 reads CASSLRGGSMEQYF. The CDR3 DNA follows: TGTGCCAGCAGTCTTCGGGGAGGATCAATGGAGCAGTACTTC. V usage is TRBV27 and J usage is TRBJ2-7; D perhaps matches TRBD2 (6 bases). CDR1 MNHEY and CDR2 SMNVEV come from the germline V gene (reference sequence). V was trimmed by 5 bases and J by 7 bases, leaving 18 bases between them. There are 14 residues in the CDR3.

The V gene is TRBV5-4, the J gene TRBJ2-3; perhaps TRBD2 as D (5 bases). The V gene lost 4 bases and the J gene lost 0 bases, with 15 bases spanning the gap. CDR3 size: 16 residues. Germline V gene lookup returns CDR1 SGHNT and CDR2 YYREEE (reference sequence). CDR3 nucleotides: TGTGCCAGCAGCCCCCCCGGGGAACCGAGCACAGATACGCAGTATTTT. Translated: CASSPPGEPSTDTQYF.

The V and J genes are TRBV19 and TRBJ1-2, with no clear D. CDR1 and CDR2 from the germline V gene are LNHDA and SQIVND (reference sequence). Trimming removed 7 bases from V and 6 bases from J, with 12 bases in between. The CDR3 has 12 residues. CDR3 sequence reads: CASTQEPNGYTF. The DNA for the CDR3 is TGTGCCAGTACTCAGGAGCCTAATGGCTACACCTTC.

The V and J genes are TRBV2 and TRBJ1-1, with D perhaps TRBD1 (5 bases). CDR1 and CDR2 (germline): SNHLY, FYNNEI. The CDR3 length is 14 residues. V gave up 6 bases and J gave up 11 bases, with 22 bases separating them. This chain's CDR3 is CASRERGWGVLAFF. The DNA of the CDR3 is TGTGCCAGCAGGGAAAGAGGATGGGGGGTTTTGGCTTTCTTT. The whole variable domain, remainder taken from reference TRBV2 and TRBJ1-1, is EPEVTQTPSHQVTQMGQEVILRCVPISNHLYFYWYRQILGQKVEFLVSFYNNEISEKSEIFDDQFSVERPDGSNFTLKIRSTKLEDSAMYFCASRERGWGVLAFFGQGTRLTVV.

This rearrangement joins TRBV19 to TRBJ2-3; TRBD2 matches at 11 bases. The ends lost 6 bases at V and 1 base at J; junction bases unmatched: 3. The CDR3 is 15 residues long. Germline assignment: CDR1 LNHDA and CDR2 SQIVND (reference sequence). DNA of the CDR3: TGTGCCAGTAGACTAGCGGGAGAACGCACAGATACGCAGTATTTT. Translating it yields CASRLAGERTDTQYF.

The chain has TRBV24-1 and TRBJ2-1; the D is unclear. V lost 5 bases and J 6 bases, leaving 4 bases between the germline ends. The V gene's germline CDR1 is KGHDR and CDR2 SFDVKD. The CDR3 is 11 amino acids. CDR3 region: CATSGGNEQFF. In DNA form, the CDR3 reads TGTGCCACCAGTGGCGGCAATGAGCAGTTCTTC.

The chain links TRBV5-1 to TRBJ2-3; 10 bases fit TRBD2. V lost 4 bases and J lost 4; bases outside the gene matches: 3. The CDR3 is made up of 14 amino acids. Germline V gene lookup returns CDR1 SGHRS and CDR2 YFSETQ. In DNA form, the CDR3 reads TGCGCCAGCAGCCTCGGGACTAGCGCAGATACGCAGTATTTT. Its translation: CASSLGTSADTQYF.

CDR3 sequence reads: CASSLRSGRGLHGYTF. The CDR3 nucleotides read TGTGCCAGCAGTCTCCGTTCCGGCAGGGGACTACATGGCTACACCTTC. This sequence joins TRBV11-2 and TRBJ1-2, with D perhaps TRBD1 (6 bases). CDR1 is SGHAT, CDR2 FQNNGV, per germline. V was shortened by 6 bases and J by 6 bases, with 23 bases between the two germline ends. The CDR3 sequence is 16 residues long.

The chain carries TRBV27 and TRBJ1-2, with 8 bases fitting TRBD1. The ends lost 5 bases at V and 3 bases at J; junction bases unmatched: 5. The germline CDR1 and CDR2 sequences are MNHEY and SMNVEV (reference sequence). The CDR3 is 14 amino acids. This chain's CDR3 is CASSIRGRDYGYTF. CDR3 DNA: TGTGCCAGCAGTATCAGGGGGCGCGACTATGGCTACACCTTC.

The rearrangement links TRBV19 to TRBJ1-5; D gene unclear. Deletions cut 5 bases from V and 2 bases from J, with 19 bases between. Germline V gene sequence: CDR1 LNHDA, CDR2 SQIVND (reference sequence). This CDR3 contains 17 residues. This CDR3 reads CASSGRGGMRGNQPQHF. CDR3 DNA: TGTGCCAGTAGTGGCCGAGGTGGGATGAGGGGCAATCAGCCCCAGCATTTT.

This chain joins TRBV11-2 and TRBJ2-7; no clear D. Trimming removed 5 bases from V and 3 bases from J, with 17 bases in between. The germline V gene encodes CDR1 SGHAT and CDR2 FQNNGV. The CDR3 contains 15 residues. The CDR3 DNA follows: TGTGCCAGCAGCCCTACGCCTGACCCTTACTACGAGCAGTACGTC. This codes for CASSPTPDPYYEQYV.

The CDR3: CASSLGTGATEAFF. The CDR3 nucleotides read TGTGCCAGCAGCTTAGGGACAGGGGCCACTGAAGCTTTCTTT. V and J are TRBV7-3 and TRBJ1-1; 10 bases are shared with TRBD1. The germline CDR1 and CDR2 sequences are SGHTA and FQGTGA. The CDR3 is 14 residues long. V lost 2 bases to trimming and J lost 4 bases; unmatched junction nucleotides: 1.

The chain joins TRBV12-2 to TRBJ2-3; no check of the table's D call, TRBD2, against the DNA was made. TRBV12-2 is listed as a pseudogene. This CDR3 is 13 amino acids long. The CDR3 coding sequence is TGTGCAAGTCGCCCGCGAAGCACAGATACGCAGTATTTT. It specifies CASRPRSTDTQYF.